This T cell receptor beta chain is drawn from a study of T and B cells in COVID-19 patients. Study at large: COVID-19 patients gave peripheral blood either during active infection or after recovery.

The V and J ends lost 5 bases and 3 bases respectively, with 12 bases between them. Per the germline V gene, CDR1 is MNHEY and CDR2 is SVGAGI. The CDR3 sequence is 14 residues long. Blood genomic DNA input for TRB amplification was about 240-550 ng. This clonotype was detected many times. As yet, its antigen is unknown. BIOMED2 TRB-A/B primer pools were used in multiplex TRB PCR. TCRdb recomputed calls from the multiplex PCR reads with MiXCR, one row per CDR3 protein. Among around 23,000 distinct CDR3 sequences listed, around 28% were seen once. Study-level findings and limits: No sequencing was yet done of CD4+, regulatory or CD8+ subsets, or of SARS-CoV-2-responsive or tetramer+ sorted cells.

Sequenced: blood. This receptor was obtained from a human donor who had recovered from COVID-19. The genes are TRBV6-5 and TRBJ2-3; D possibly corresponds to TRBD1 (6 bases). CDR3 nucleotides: TGTGCCAGCAGTAAACGGACAGAAACAGATACGCAGTATTTT. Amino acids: CASSKRTETDTQYF.